The T cell receptor (beta chain) described here comes from a study of blood T cell repertoires in COVID-19. Study details: Samples of COVID-19 (acute and convalescent) were obtained from the United States, Italy and Spain. T cells, B-cell-depleted T cells, or PBMCs provided the cDNA or gDNA that served as material.

This CDR3 is 14 amino acids long. The V and J ends lost 5 bases and 8 bases respectively, with 15 bases between them. CDR1 is MNHEY and CDR2 is SVGAGI in the germline V gene. Original processing notes: Amplifying reference gene primers gave estimates of nucleated cell counts. Method: immunoSEQ multiplex PCR; TCRdb's copy keeps in-frame clones and lacks some. The D gene and trimming were derived from the DNA, and the V and J assignments and clone size from that table. The repertoire has under 350,000 clones, about 80% of them found once; the top ten carry around 10%. This receptor was identified in a woman aged 45-65 years who had recovered from COVID-19. Input material: peripheral blood. The chain has TRBV6-5 and TRBJ1-4; D may be TRBD1 (6 bases). The CDR3 loop reads CASSQGHRLEKLFF. Written as DNA, the CDR3 is TGTGCCAGCAGTCAGGGACACAGACTGGAAAAACTGTTTTTT.